The rows below give T cell receptor beta chains drawn from one sample of a study of blood T cells in healthy people across ages. TCRdb reprocessed the 5' RACE reads with MiXCR, giving one entry per CDR3 protein. The repertoire holds roughly 830,000 distinct CDR3 sequences, less than 80% seen once, with around 30% in the top ten. The source material was blood. These receptors were collected from a man aged 25 to 40 in good health. The CDR3 runs from the conserved cysteine through the conserved F or W.

J	V	CDR3
TRBJ1-2	TRBV28	CASSLKDRYYYGYTF
TRBJ2-6	TRBV19	CGGDRVESGANVLTF
TRBJ1-2	TRBV30	CAWSLSGTSDTF
TRBJ2-3	TRBV7-6	CVSSLGSSGGSDTQYF
TRBJ2-7	TRBV7-2	CASSKDTYVSYEQYF
.	TRBV9	CASSVEGGPYEQYF
TRBJ2-3	TRBV4-3	CASSPQGQGASTDTQYF
TRBJ1-5	TRBV29-1	CSVETGSNQPQHF
.	TRBV6-5	CASSTQLAGASYEQYF
TRBJ2-2	TRBV7-9	CASSSTGSITGELFF
TRBJ2-6	TRBV29-1	CSVVGSSGANVLTF
TRBJ2-5	TRBV24-1	CATSEGGTEETQYF
TRBJ1-2	TRBV7-9	CASSFGTGAYGYTF
TRBJ2-1	TRBV29-1	CSGRSGGYNEQFF
TRBJ1-5	TRBV29-1	CSVNTGIDQPQHF
TRBJ2-5	TRBV4-2	CASSQEGPGWQETQYF
TRBJ2-1	TRBV7-3	CASSPGTEAYNEQFF
TRBJ1-6	TRBV6-5	CASSYDPQPYNSPLHF
TRBJ2-7	TRBV4-3	CASSQGAGGFNEQYF
TRBJ2-1	TRBV6-1	CASSEATSGNNEQFF
TRBJ2-1	TRBV29-1	CSVEDPRGSSYNEQFF
TRBJ1-2	TRBV14	CASSQDRTRNYGYTF
TRBJ2-7	TRBV7-9	CASSSSRRRPYEQYF
TRBJ1-2	TRBV20-1	CSARDPDRANYGYTF
TRBJ2-1	TRBV5-1	CASSALAGGHGEQFF
TRBJ2-1	TRBV3-1	CASSQVLRQLTGNEQFF
TRBJ1-4	TRBV12-3/TRBV12-4	CASSFGQGSAKLFF
.	TRBV6-5	CASSYPGRAHEQYF